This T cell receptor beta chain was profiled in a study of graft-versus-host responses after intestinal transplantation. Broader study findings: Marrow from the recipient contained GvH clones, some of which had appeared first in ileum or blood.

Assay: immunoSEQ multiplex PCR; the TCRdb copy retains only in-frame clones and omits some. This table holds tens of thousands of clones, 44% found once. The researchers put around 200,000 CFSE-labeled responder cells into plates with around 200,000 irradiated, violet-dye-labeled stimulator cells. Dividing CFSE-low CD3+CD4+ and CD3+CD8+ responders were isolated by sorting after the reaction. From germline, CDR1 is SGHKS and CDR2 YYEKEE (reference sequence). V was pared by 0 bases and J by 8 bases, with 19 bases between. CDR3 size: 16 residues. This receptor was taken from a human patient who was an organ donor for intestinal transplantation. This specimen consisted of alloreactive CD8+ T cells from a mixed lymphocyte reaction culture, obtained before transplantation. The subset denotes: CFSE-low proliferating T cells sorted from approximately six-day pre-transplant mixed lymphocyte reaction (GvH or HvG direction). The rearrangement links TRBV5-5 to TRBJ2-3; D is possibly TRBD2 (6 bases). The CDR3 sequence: CASSLGPRTFGGTQYF. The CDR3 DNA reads TGTGCCAGCAGCTTGGGCCCGCGGACCTTCGGGGGTACGCAGTATTTT.